The present TCR beta chain was sequenced within a study of T cells after yellow fever vaccination. Study-wide findings and caveats: Repertoires obtained by FACS sorting could include abundant clonotypes that entered as contaminants from the bulk population. There was a small share of clonotypes that showed up in both the CD4 and CD8 compartments. Compared with primary, the secondary response was weaker and peaked at day 5, not 15.

A process of 5'RACE template switching, which added a universal primer site and UMIs, was used to make TCR cDNA. TCRdb re-analysed the 5' RACE reads in MiXCR, keeping a single row per CDR3 protein. The data show some 350,000 distinct CDR3 sequences, with approximately 4.2% seen just once and 20% to 25% held by the top ten. As for this clonotype: The antigen is not known.

Sequences were derived from PBMCs, sampled 5 days after the yellow fever booster vaccination. The receptor's source is a man in his late teens or twenties who received the YFV17D yellow fever vaccine.

Here the CDR3 reads CASSLGDSFNQPQHF. Here the CDR3 DNA reads TGTGCCAGCAGCTTAGGGGACAGTTTCAATCAGCCCCAGCATTTT. This chain links TRBV7-3 with TRBJ1-5; 7 bases map to TRBD1. CDR3 length equals 15 residues. Germline V CDR1 and CDR2: SGHTA, FQGTGA. Unmatched junction bases numbered 4, after V lost 2 bases and J lost 3 bases. Combining the CDR3 with reference TRBV7-3 and TRBJ1-5 gives the whole variable domain GAGVSQTPSNKVTEKGKYVELRCDPISGHTALYWYRQSLGQGPEFLIYFQGTGAADDSGLPNDRFFAVRPEGSVSTLKIQRTERGDSAVYLCASSLGDSFNQPQHFGDGTRLSIL.